These 6 T cell receptor beta chains were all obtained from the same sample, sequenced in a study of cytomegalovirus exposure and HLA in healthy donors. Researchers ran the PCR with 60 Vbeta and 13 Jbeta primers. Libraries were prepared by immunoSEQ multiplex PCR; TCRdb keeps only in-frame clonotypes and omits some of them. In the table there are about 78,000 clones, 55% to 85% of which are singletons. Sequencing was done on a sample of PBMCs. The receptor source for this set is a woman between 35 and 50 years old in good health and CMV-seropositive.

The chain has TRBV6-8 and TRBJ1-5, with 7 bases fitting TRBD1. This CDR3 region has 14 residues. Germline V gene data show CDR1 as MNHGY and CDR2 as SAAAGT. V lost 4 bases to trimming and J lost 6 bases; unmatched junction nucleotides: 6. CDR3 nucleotides: TGTGCCAGCAGTTGCGTGGCAGGGGGTCAGCCCCAGCATTTT. Residues: CASSCVAGGQPQHF.

This chain links TRBV19 with TRBJ1-2, with 10 bases that match TRBD1. The CDR3 consists of 13 residues. After removal of 6 bases from V and 7 bases from J, the junction contained 5 bases not matched to a gene. Germline lookup yields CDR1 LNHDA and CDR2 SQIVND (reference sequence). In DNA, the CDR3 is TGTGCCAGTAGCCCGACAGGGGGCGGTGGCTACACCTTC. This sequence encodes CASSPTGGGGYTF.

This chain connects TRBV6-1 to TRBJ2-7; 7 positions agree with TRBD2. This CDR3 is built from 14 residues. Germline CDR1 reads MNHNS; CDR2 reads SASEGT. V lost 6 bases, J lost 2 bases, and 7 bases stayed unmatched. CDR3 sequence: CASRPGLEAYEQYF. Here the CDR3 DNA reads TGTGCCAGCAGACCCGGACTAGAGGCCTACGAGCAGTACTTC.

This chain connects TRBV7-9 to TRBJ1-1; a weak D match, TRBD1 (5 bases). CDR3 length equals 15 residues. V lost 5 bases and J lost 3, with 16 bases in between. CDR1 is SEHNR and CDR2 is FQNEAQ in the germline V gene (reference sequence). The CDR3 DNA follows: TGTGCCAGCAGCCAAGATGTCATAGGGGACACTGAAGCTTTCTTT. It yields the protein CASSQDVIGDTEAFF.

The gene calls are TRBV2 and TRBJ1-2, with 8 bases aligning to TRBD1. Germline V gene lookup returns CDR1 SNHLY and CDR2 FYNNEI. The CDR3 covers 17 residues. V shed 6 bases, J shed 4 bases, and the junction held 16 bases outside the gene matches. The CDR3 loop is CASRSDRGLGRFYGYTF. The CDR3 coding sequence is TGTGCCAGCAGATCAGACAGGGGCCTGGGCAGGTTCTATGGCTACACCTTC.

This chain connects TRBV14 to TRBJ1-2, with 7 bases lining up with TRBD1. Germline values: CDR1 SGHDN, CDR2 FVKESK. The J segment lost 2 bases and the V segment lost 2 bases, leaving 5 bases of the junction unmatched. The CDR3 totals 15 residues. CDR3 in amino acids: CASSQLGQKNYGYTF. DNA of the CDR3: TGTGCCAGCAGCCAACTGGGACAGAAAAACTATGGCTACACCTTC.